The clone carrying this T cell receptor (beta chain) has more than one count but fewer than ten. The length of the CDR3 is 18 residues. Germline assignment: CDR1 SNHLY and CDR2 FYNNEI. The J segment lost 3 bases and the V segment lost 4 bases, leaving 14 bases of the junction unmatched. These data are taken from a study of blood T cell repertoires in COVID-19. Authors' analysis steps: It was from reference gene primer amplification that nucleated cell counts were estimated. Some clones are missing from TCRdb's copy, which holds only in-frame ones; the method was immunoSEQ multiplex PCR. The V and J calls and the clone size are those of that table, but D and trimming were determined from the DNA. The sample consists of 130,000 or so clones, more than 75% of them appearing once.

The chain has TRBV2 and TRBJ2-1; 8 nucleotides agree with TRBD2. Sequenced: peripheral blood. The TCR was taken from a human donor in a cohort sampled during active COVID-19. DNA for the CDR3: TGTGCCAGCAGTGGCTACGGGTTACTAGCGGTCGACTACAATGAGCAGTTCTTC. Its translation: CASSGYGLLAVDYNEQFF.